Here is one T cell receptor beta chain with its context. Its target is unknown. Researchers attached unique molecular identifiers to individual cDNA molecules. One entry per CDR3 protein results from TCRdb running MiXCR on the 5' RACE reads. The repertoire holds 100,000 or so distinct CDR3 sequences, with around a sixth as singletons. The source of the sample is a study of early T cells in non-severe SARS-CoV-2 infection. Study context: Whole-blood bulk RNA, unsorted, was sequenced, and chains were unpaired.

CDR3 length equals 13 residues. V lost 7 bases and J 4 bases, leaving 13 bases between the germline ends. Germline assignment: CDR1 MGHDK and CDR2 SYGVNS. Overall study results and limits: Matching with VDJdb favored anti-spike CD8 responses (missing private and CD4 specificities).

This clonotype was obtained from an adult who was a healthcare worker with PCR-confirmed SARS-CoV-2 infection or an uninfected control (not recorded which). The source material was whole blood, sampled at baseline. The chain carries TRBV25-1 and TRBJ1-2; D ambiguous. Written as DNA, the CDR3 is TGTGCCAGCACCGGGAGGCGAGGCTATGGCTACACCTTC. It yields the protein CASTGRRGYGYTF.